The source of this T cell receptor (beta chain) is a study of T-cell reconstitution after alpha-beta-depleted transplantation in children. Germline V lookup: CDR1 ENHRY, CDR2 SYGVKD. This CDR3 spans 10 amino acids. V shed 10 bases and J shed 11 bases, with 12 bases lying between them. A library of TCRbeta sequences, prepared with unique molecular identifiers, was generated. TCRdb recomputed calls from the PCR reads with MiXCR, one row per CDR3 protein. The table has hundreds of thousands of distinct CDR3 sequences, about 10% seen once. This clonotype was seen many times. This sequence was found in a human donor who donated a stem cell graft to a child with SCID. Sample: PBMCs from the stem cell graft donor, taken from the stem cell graft. This sequence joins TRBV10-3 and TRBJ1-3; a possible D gene is TRBD1 (6 bases). The CDR3 sequence is CATGPGAIYF. The CDR3, as DNA: TGTGCCACCGGGCCAGGGGCCATATATTTT.